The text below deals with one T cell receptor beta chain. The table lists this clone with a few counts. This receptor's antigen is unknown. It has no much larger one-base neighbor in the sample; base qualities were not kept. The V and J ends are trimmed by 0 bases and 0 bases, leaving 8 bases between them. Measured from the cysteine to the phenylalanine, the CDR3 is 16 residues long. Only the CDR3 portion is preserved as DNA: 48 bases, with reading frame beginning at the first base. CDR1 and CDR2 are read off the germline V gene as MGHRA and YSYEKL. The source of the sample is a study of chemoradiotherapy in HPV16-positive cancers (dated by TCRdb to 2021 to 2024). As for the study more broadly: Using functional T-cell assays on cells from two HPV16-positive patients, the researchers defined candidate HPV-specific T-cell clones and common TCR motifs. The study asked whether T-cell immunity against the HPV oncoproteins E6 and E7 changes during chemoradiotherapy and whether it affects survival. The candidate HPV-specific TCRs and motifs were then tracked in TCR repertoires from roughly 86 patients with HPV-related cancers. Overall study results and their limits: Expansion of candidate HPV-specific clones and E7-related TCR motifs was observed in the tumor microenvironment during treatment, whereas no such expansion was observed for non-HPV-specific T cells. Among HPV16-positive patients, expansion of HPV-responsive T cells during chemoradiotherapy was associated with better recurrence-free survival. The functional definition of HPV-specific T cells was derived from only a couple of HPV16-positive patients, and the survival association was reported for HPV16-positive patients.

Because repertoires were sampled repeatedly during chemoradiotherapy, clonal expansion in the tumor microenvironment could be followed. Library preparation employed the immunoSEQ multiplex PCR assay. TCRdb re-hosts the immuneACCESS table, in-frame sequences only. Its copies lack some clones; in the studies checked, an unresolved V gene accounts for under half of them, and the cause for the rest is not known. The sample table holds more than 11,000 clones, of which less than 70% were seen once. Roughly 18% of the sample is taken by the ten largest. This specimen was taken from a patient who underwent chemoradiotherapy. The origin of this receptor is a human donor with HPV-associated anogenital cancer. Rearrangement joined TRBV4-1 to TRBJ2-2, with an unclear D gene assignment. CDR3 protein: CASSQEGSTNTGELFF. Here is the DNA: TGCGCCAGCAGCCAAGAAGGGTCCACGAACACCGGGGAGCTGTTTTTT.